The clone carrying this T cell receptor beta chain was seen more than once but under ten times. Its matching antigen is unknown. These data are taken from a study of cytomegalovirus exposure and HLA in healthy donors. The study's findings and limits: Beyond CMV serostatus, there was no information to go on about immune exposure. A later analysis reportedly found fewer N-insertions in an Asian-associated ancestry cluster than the roughly 670-donor mean.

This PCR relied on a set of 60 Vbeta primers and 13 Jbeta primers. Assay used: immunoSEQ multiplex PCR; TCRdb lists only in-frame clones, some missing. Of approximately 180,000 clones listed, 75% to 85% are singletons. The source of this sequence is a woman aged 60 to 75 in good health and CMV-seropositive. The sample was PBMCs.

The CDR3: CASSELRALSNQPQHF. CDR3 DNA: TGTGCCAGCAGTGAACTCAGGGCCCTTAGCAATCAGCCCCAGCATTTT. V usage is TRBV6-1 and J usage is TRBJ1-5, with D possibly matching TRBD1 (5 bases). The CDR3 contains 16 residues. Germline V gene data show CDR1 as MNHNS and CDR2 as SASEGT. V lost 2 bases and J 0 bases, leaving 11 bases between the germline ends.